Listed below are T cell receptor beta chains from one sample, sequenced in a study of shared clonotypes between healthy human individuals. Here immunoSEQ multiplex PCR was the method, and the copy in TCRdb shows in-frame clones only, minus some. Here the sample spans 2 million to 3 million clones, about 92% being singletons. Sequenced material: naive CD4+ T cells sorted from blood. These receptor sequences come from a man aged 18 to 29 in good health. Each CDR3 is given with its conserved first and last residue. The order of the fields is J gene, V gene, CDR3 protein.

j_gene: TRBJ2-1
v_gene: TRBV5-1
CDR3aa: CASNGGLEQFF

j_gene: TRBJ2-4
v_gene: TRBV7-9
CDR3aa: CASSRTGHQPFNIQYF

j_gene: TRBJ2-1
v_gene: TRBV2
CDR3aa: CASSETSGMNEQFF

j_gene: TRBJ2-5
v_gene: TRBV10-3
CDR3aa: CAISESGARRGAQYF

j_gene: TRBJ2-7
v_gene: TRBV6-1
CDR3aa: CASGANPYEQYF

j_gene: TRBJ2-5
v_gene: TRBV7-2
CDR3aa: CASSSLRAGTSETQYF

j_gene: TRBJ2-2
v_gene: TRBV7-9
CDR3aa: CASRLDTGELFF

j_gene: TRBJ1-5
v_gene: TRBV19
CDR3aa: CASTRRGQDSNQPQHF

j_gene: TRBJ2-2
v_gene: TRBV5-1
CDR3aa: CASSLASGRDTGELFF

j_gene: TRBJ1-1
v_gene: TRBV29-1
CDR3aa: CSERDGANTEAFF

j_gene: TRBJ2-1
v_gene: TRBV10-3
CDR3aa: CAIRGAGNEQFF

j_gene: TRBJ2-7
v_gene: TRBV6-5
CDR3aa: CASSYKGLKAYEQYF

j_gene: TRBJ1-2
v_gene: TRBV19
CDR3aa: CASRQGEGGYTF

j_gene: TRBJ2-6
v_gene: TRBV5-1
CDR3aa: CASSLSGTGVGANVLTF

j_gene: TRBJ1-1
v_gene: TRBV10-3
CDR3aa: CAIKNDGAGTEAFF

j_gene: .
v_gene: TRBV10-3
CDR3aa: CAISESSYEQYF

j_gene: TRBJ2-7
v_gene: TRBV5-6
CDR3aa: CASNLGQTYEQYF

j_gene: TRBJ1-2
v_gene: TRBV25-1
CDR3aa: CASSPAGQGAPGYTF

j_gene: TRBJ2-5
v_gene: TRBV5-1
CDR3aa: CASTGQDQETQYF

j_gene: TRBJ1-4
v_gene: TRBV19
CDR3aa: CASSDRGTNEKLFF

j_gene: TRBJ2-7
v_gene: TRBV18
CDR3aa: CASSPSGSKMGQYF

j_gene: TRBJ2-7
v_gene: TRBV2
CDR3aa: CASRNRGPPYEQYF

j_gene: TRBJ1-6
v_gene: TRBV5-6
CDR3aa: CASSLGQGQYNSPLHF

j_gene: TRBJ2-7
v_gene: TRBV7-9
CDR3aa: CASSLERGSYEQYF

j_gene: TRBJ2-2
v_gene: TRBV4-1
CDR3aa: CASSQESALNTGELFF

j_gene: TRBJ2-7
v_gene: TRBV25-1
CDR3aa: CASRGADRGAYEQYF

j_gene: TRBJ2-5
v_gene: TRBV11-2
CDR3aa: CASSLVRDPFQETQYF

j_gene: TRBJ1-5
v_gene: TRBV21-1
CDR3aa: CASTGGRDRGNQPQHF

j_gene: TRBJ1-1
v_gene: TRBV25-1
CDR3aa: CASSETGVSGTEAFF

j_gene: TRBJ1-2
v_gene: TRBV2
CDR3aa: CASRGQDYGYTF

j_gene: TRBJ1-6
v_gene: TRBV19
CDR3aa: CATAGQGNSPLHF

j_gene: TRBJ2-7
v_gene: TRBV30
CDR3aa: CAWSTTAAYEQYF

j_gene: TRBJ1-2
v_gene: TRBV6-5
CDR3aa: CASSYTGQPVYGYTF

j_gene: TRBJ2-7
v_gene: TRBV7-2
CDR3aa: CASSFPNRASSYEQYF

j_gene: TRBJ2-5
v_gene: TRBV5-4
CDR3aa: CASSLQDSRRAQYF

j_gene: TRBJ2-5
v_gene: TRBV18
CDR3aa: CASSPVSKETQYF

j_gene: TRBJ2-5
v_gene: TRBV7-2
CDR3aa: CASSLLAQLWETQYF

j_gene: TRBJ2-7
v_gene: TRBV5-6
CDR3aa: CASIRTSGISYEQYF

j_gene: TRBJ1-2
v_gene: TRBV12-5
CDR3aa: CASGLNSGTDGYTF

j_gene: TRBJ2-7
v_gene: TRBV18
CDR3aa: CASSPGTLF

j_gene: TRBJ1-2
v_gene: TRBV5-4
CDR3aa: CASSFPDRSNYGYTF

j_gene: TRBJ2-2
v_gene: TRBV11-3
CDR3aa: CASSHDGKNTGELFF

j_gene: TRBJ2-1
v_gene: TRBV11-3
CDR3aa: CASSLARDYNEQFF

j_gene: TRBJ2-1
v_gene: TRBV7-6
CDR3aa: CASSLRAGTSYNEQFF

j_gene: TRBJ2-5
v_gene: TRBV7-8
CDR3aa: CASSPVGSGTQYF

j_gene: TRBJ1-2
v_gene: TRBV28
CDR3aa: CASSFNSGQGAGYTF

j_gene: TRBJ2-7
v_gene: TRBV30
CDR3aa: CAWSVSYEQYF

j_gene: TRBJ2-5
v_gene: TRBV6-6
CDR3aa: CASTPSGEETQYF

j_gene: TRBJ2-2
v_gene: TRBV13
CDR3aa: CASSRTATGELFF

j_gene: TRBJ2-2
v_gene: TRBV5-1
CDR3aa: CASSPNGLAATGELFF

j_gene: TRBJ1-5
v_gene: TRBV28
CDR3aa: CASRPWQGPRNSNQPQHF

j_gene: TRBJ2-7
v_gene: TRBV7-2
CDR3aa: CASSSRPQGGEQYF

j_gene: TRBJ2-5
v_gene: TRBV7-2
CDR3aa: CASSLDRGSRDQYF